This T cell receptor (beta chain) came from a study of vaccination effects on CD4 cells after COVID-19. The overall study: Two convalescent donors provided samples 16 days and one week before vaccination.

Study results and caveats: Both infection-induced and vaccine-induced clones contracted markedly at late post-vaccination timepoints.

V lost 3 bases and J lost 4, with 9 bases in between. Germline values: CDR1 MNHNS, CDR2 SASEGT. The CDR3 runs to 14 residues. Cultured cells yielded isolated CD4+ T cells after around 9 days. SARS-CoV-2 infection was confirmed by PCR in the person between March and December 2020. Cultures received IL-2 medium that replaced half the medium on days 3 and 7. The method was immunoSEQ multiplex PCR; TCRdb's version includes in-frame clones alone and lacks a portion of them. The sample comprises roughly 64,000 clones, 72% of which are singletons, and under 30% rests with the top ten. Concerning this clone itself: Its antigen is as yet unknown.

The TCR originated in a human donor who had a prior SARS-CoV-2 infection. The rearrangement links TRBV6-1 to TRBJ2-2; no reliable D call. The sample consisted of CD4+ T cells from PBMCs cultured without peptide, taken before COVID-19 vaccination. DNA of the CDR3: TGTGCCAGCAGTGATAGCACCGTCACCGGGGAGCTGTTTTTT. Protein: CASSDSTVTGELFF.